Detailed here is one T cell receptor beta chain. Antigen: not known. The sample belongs to a study of circulating and synovial CD4+ cells in juvenile arthritis. Study-level points and caveats: Deeper sequencing increased measured overlap with synovial clonotypes. CPL versus bulk CD4 samples: T cell genome counts differed by at least an order of magnitude. These repertoires were less diverse than bulk blood CD4 repertoires.

Generated by immunoSEQ multiplex PCR, the TCRdb table keeps only in-frame clones and is missing some. The sample carries about 33,000 clones, roughly 95% recorded once. Losses at the gene ends were 2 bases for V and 4 bases for J; bases not matched to a gene: 7. Germline values: CDR1 MNHEY, CDR2 SVGAGI. There are 16 residues in the CDR3. The material sequenced was CD4+ T cells from blood. The TCR was taken from a human donor with juvenile idiopathic arthritis. This chain links TRBV6-5 with TRBJ2-1, with TRBD2 matching 8 bases. In nucleotides, the CDR3 is TGTGCCAGCAGTTACACCACGGGACTAGTATACAATGAGCAGTTCTTC. This sequence encodes CASSYTTGLVYNEQFF.